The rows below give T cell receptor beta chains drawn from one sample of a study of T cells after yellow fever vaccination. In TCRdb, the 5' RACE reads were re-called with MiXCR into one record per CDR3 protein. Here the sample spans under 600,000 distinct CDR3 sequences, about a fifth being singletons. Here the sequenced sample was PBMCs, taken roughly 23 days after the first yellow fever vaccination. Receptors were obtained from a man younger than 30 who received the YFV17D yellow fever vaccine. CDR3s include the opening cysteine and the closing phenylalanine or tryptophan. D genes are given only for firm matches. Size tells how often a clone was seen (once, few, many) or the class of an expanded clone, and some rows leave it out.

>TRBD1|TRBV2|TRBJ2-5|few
TGTGCCACAACAGGGGTCCAAGAGACCCAGTACTTC
CATTGVQETQYF
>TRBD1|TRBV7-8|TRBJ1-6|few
TGTGCCAGCAGCTCAAGACAGGGGAGCTATAATTCACCCCTCCACTTT
CASSSRQGSYNSPLHF
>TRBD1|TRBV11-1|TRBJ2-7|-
TGTGCCAGCAGCTTATCGGGACAGGGGCCGGAGCAGTACTTC
CASSLSGQGPEQYF
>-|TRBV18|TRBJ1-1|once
TGTGCCAGCTCACCAGCCGGTGGGGGTGAAGCTTTCTTT
CASSPAGGGEAFF
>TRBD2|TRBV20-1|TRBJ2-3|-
TGCAGTGCTCCCCCTACTAGCGGGGGCACAGATACGCAGTATTTT
CSAPPTSGGTDTQYF
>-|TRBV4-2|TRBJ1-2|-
TGTGCCAGCAGCCGCCGACGGGACGCATCTAACTATGGCTACACCTTC
CASSRRRDASNYGYTF
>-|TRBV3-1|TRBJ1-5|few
TGTGCCAGCAGCCACGGACGGCTCAATCAGCCCCAGCATTTT
CASSHGRLNQPQHF
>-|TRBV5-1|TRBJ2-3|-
TGCGCCAGCAGCTTGGCGGAGAGGGGCGCAGATACGCAGTATTTT
CASSLAERGADTQYF
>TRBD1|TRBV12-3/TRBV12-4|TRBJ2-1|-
TGTGCCAGCAGTTCCAGAGGACAGGGGAGCGATGAGCAGTTCTTC
CASSSRGQGSDEQFF
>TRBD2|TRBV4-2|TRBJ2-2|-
TGTGCCAGCAGCCAAGAAGGACGGGGGGGCGCCGGGGAGCTGTTTTTT
CASSQEGRGGAGELFF
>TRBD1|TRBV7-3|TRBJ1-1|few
TGTGCCAGCAGCTTAACGGGACAGGGTGAAGCTTTCTTT
CASSLTGQGEAFF
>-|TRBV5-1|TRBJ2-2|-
TGCGCCAGCAGCCCCGCAGGGTGGGGGACCGGGGAGCTGTTTTTT
CASSPAGWGTGELFF
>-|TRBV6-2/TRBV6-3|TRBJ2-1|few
TGTGCCAGCTTGGGGGTCTCCTACAATGAGCAGTTCTTC
CASLGVSYNEQFF
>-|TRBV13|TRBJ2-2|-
TGTGCCAGCAGCAAAGGGACGGGCACCGGGGAGCTGTTTTTT
CASSKGTGTGELFF
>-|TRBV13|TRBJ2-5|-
TGTGCCAGCAGCTTAGCGGCCCAGAGAGAGACCCAGTACTTC
CASSLAAQRETQYF